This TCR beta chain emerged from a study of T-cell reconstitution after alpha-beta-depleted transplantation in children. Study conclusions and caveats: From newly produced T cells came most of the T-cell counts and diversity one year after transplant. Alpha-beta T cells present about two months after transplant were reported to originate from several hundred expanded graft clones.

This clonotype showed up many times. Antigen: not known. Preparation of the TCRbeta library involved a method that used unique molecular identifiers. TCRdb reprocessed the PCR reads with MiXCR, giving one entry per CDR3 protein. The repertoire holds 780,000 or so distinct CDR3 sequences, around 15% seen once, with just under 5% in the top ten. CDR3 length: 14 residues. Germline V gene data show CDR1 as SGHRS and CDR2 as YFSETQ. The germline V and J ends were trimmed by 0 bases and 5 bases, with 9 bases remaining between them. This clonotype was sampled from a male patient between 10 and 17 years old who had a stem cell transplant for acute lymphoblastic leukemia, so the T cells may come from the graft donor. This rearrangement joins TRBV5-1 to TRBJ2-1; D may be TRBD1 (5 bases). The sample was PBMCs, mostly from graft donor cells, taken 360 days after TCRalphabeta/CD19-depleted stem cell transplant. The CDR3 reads CASSLGSGNNEQFF. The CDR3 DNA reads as TGCGCCAGCAGCTTGGGTTCAGGGAACAATGAGCAGTTCTTC. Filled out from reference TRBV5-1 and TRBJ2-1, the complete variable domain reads KAGVTQTPRYLIKTRGQQVTLSCSPISGHRSVSWYQQTPGQGLQFLFEYFSETQRNKGNFPGRFSGRQFSNSRSEMNVSTLELGDSALYLCASSLGSGNNEQFFGPGTRLTVL.